This T cell receptor (beta chain) was found in a study of shared T cell receptors in the human thymus. The method was immunoSEQ multiplex PCR; TCRdb's version includes in-frame clones alone and lacks a portion of them. The data show 72,000 or so clones, 90% to 95% seen once. This CDR3 is 14 amino acids long. Germline CDR1 reads SGHRS; CDR2 reads YFSETQ. Trimming pared 5 bases from V and 2 bases from J, leaving 13 bases between. This rearrangement joins TRBV5-1 to TRBJ1-2; D gene uncertain. The source is a human donor. The sequencing input was thymocytes. CDR3 bases: TGCGCCAGCAGTAATATAGGACGGAACTATGGCTACACCTTC. It encodes CASSNIGRNYGYTF.